The clone carrying this T cell receptor (beta chain) was picked up many times. Its antigen is not identified. The CDR3 sequence is 14 residues long. Germline V gene data show CDR1 as SNHLY and CDR2 as FYNNEI. V was trimmed by 6 bases and J by 5 bases, leaving 15 bases between them. It was patients with CD8+CD57+ cell expansion by flow cytometry who were chosen for sequencing. This specimen comes from a study of CD8+CD57+ T cells in acquired aplastic anemia. Study context: Mean yield of DNA from sorted CD4+ and CD8+ cells was about 3.2 ug.

The use of genomic DNA as template underpinned the TCR beta VDJ and CDR3 profiling. TCRdb re-called the reads with MiXCR, one entry per CDR3 protein. The sample yields around 120,000 distinct CDR3 sequences, approximately 36% seen once. Study observations and caveats: Simpson's diversity of CD8+ cells was not significantly different in patients compared with controls. Both patients and controls carried the same twenty-nine CD8+ CDR3 sequences.

Sequencing was carried out using sorted CD4+, CD8+, or CD8+CD57+ T cells (not recorded which) from PBMCs. The chain employs TRBV2 and TRBJ2-3; tentatively, D is TRBD2 (6 bases). The clonotype was recovered from a human donor with aplastic anemia. The CDR3 is CASRRDSIGDTQYF. In DNA, the CDR3 is TGTGCCAGCAGAAGGGACTCGATAGGAGATACGCAGTATTTT. Combining the CDR3 with reference TRBV2 and TRBJ2-3 gives the whole variable domain EPEVTQTPSHQVTQMGQEVILRCVPISNHLYFYWYRQILGQKVEFLVSFYNNEISEKSEIFDDQFSVERPDGSNFTLKIRSTKLEDSAMYFCASRRDSIGDTQYFGPGTRLTVL.